This T cell receptor (beta chain) is from a study of metastatic and nonmetastatic thyroid tumors. None of the patients had undergone any treatment ahead of thyroid surgery. Germline V gives CDR1 SGHRS, CDR2 YFSETQ. The CDR3 length is 13 residues. Trimming took 6 bases from V and 1 from J, leaving 10 bases between them. TCRdb re-called clones via MiXCR from the PCR reads. The table lists 20,000 or so clones, roughly 22% of them singletons. Details on this clone: The antigen is not known.

Study findings and constraints: It was reportedly found that TCR beta diversity was significantly higher in malignant thyroid tumors than in benign nodules, a difference seen in both blood and tumor samples.

The source of this sequence is a female donor with papillary thyroid cancer or a benign thyroid nodule (not recorded which). Some clones in this sample may be carry-over from other donors' samples. The sample taken for sequencing was adjacent normal tissue. The chain carries TRBV5-1 and TRBJ2-5; tentatively, D is TRBD2 (5 bases). CDR3 DNA sequence: TGCGCCAGCAAGCCTAGCCCCCAAGAGACCCAGTACTTC. As protein: CASKPSPQETQYF.